The 13 T cell receptor beta chains presented below share a single source sample, sequenced in a study of cytomegalovirus exposure and HLA in healthy donors. The PCR had 60 Vbeta and 13 Jbeta primers. TCRdb keeps only in-frame clones here, not all; method: immunoSEQ multiplex PCR. The sample holds approximately 100,000 clones, more than 60% seen once. Sequencing was done on a sample of PBMCs. These receptors all come from a man over 45 in good health and CMV-seronegative.

A note on this clone: One junction end does not reproduce the germline sequence, and a read error may be involved. The chain uses TRBV7-7 and TRBJ2-5; 9 bases map to TRBD1. The CDR3 runs to 14 residues. Per germline, CDR1 SSHAT and CDR2 FNYEAQ (reference sequence). The CDR3 bases are TGTGCTAGCAGCGCGGGGACAGGGAAGGAGACCCAGTACTTC. As protein: CASSAGTGKETQYF.

This chain links TRBV5-1 with TRBJ1-1; D is unclear. The length of the CDR3 is 14 residues. Trimming left V 1 base short and J 2 bases short, with 9 bases between. Germline V gene data show CDR1 as SGHRS and CDR2 as YFSETQ. The CDR3 loop is CASSLPGLNTEAFF. CDR3 nucleotides: TGCGCCAGCAGCTTGCCTGGGCTCAACACTGAAGCTTTCTTT.

The CDR3 sequence is CASSRLQGGTYEQYF. CDR3 DNA sequence: TGTGCCAGCAGCCGACTCCAGGGGGGAACCTACGAGCAGTACTTC. This chain joins TRBV28 and TRBJ2-7; D is possibly TRBD1 (7 bases). The V and J ends lost 6 bases and 2 bases respectively, with 17 bases between them. CDR1 is MDHEN and CDR2 is SYDVKM in the germline V gene. This CDR3 spans 15 amino acids.

CDR3: CASSQGQGAGNTIYF. For the CDR3, the DNA is TGTGCCAGCAGCCAAGGACAGGGTGCTGGAAACACCATATATTTT. The gene calls are TRBV5-8 and TRBJ1-3, with 8 bases matching TRBD1. This CDR3 spans 15 amino acids. Germline V gene sequence: CDR1 SGHTS, CDR2 YDEGEE. The ends lost 4 bases at V and 2 bases at J; junction bases unmatched: 5.

This rearrangement joins TRBV30 to TRBJ2-3; 9 nucleotides match TRBD2. CDR1 GTSNPN and CDR2 SVGIG come from the germline V gene (reference sequence). The CDR3 has 15 amino acids. V shed 0 bases, J shed 5 bases, and the junction held 6 bases outside the gene matches. CDR3 protein: CAWSVRAGGRDTQYF. The CDR3 DNA reads as TGTGCCTGGAGTGTCAGAGCGGGAGGTAGAGATACGCAGTATTTT.

This chain uses TRBV10-1 with TRBJ2-2; 8 nucleotides agree with TRBD1. Trimming removed 2 bases from V and 7 bases from J; junction bases left unmatched: 6. From germline, CDR1 is WNHNN and CDR2 SYGVQD (reference sequence). CDR3 length: 15 residues. Here the CDR3 reads CASSEVGQGGGELFF. The CDR3 DNA is TGCGCCAGCAGTGAGGTTGGACAGGGCGGCGGGGAGCTGTTTTTT.

This clone has more than one count but fewer than ten. The V call is TRBV4-1, the J call TRBJ1-1, with 11 bases matching TRBD1. The CDR3 consists of 14 residues. V dropped 8 bases and J dropped 5; count of bases not matched to a gene: 7. Germline loops: CDR1 MGHRA, CDR2 YSYEKL. CDR3 in amino acids: CASGQGAQKTEAFF. DNA of the CDR3: TGCGCCAGCGGACAGGGGGCGCAGAAAACTGAAGCTTTCTTT.

The V call is TRBV27, the J call TRBJ2-4, with 11 bases that match TRBD2. Germline lookup yields CDR1 MNHEY and CDR2 SMNVEV (reference sequence). CDR3 size: 15 residues. V gave up 5 bases and J gave up 10 bases; unmatched junction bases: 10. CDR3 sequence: CASSPLGTSGAIQYF. The DNA for the CDR3 is TGTGCCAGCAGTCCATTAGGGACTAGCGGAGCAATTCAGTACTTC.

The gene calls are TRBV6-1 and TRBJ1-5; 7 positions agree with TRBD1. V shed 8 bases and J 6 bases; nucleotides not matched to a gene: 10. Germline CDR1 MNHNS, CDR2 SASEGT. The CDR3 totals 14 residues. The CDR3 is CASVRTGPAQPQHF. CDR3 nucleotides: TGTGCCAGCGTCAGGACAGGTCCGGCTCAGCCCCAGCATTTT.

The chain is built from TRBV6-1 and TRBJ2-7; TRBD2 agrees at 11 bases. The CDR3 is made up of 15 amino acids. Germline trimming cut 5 bases from V and 2 bases from J; bases unmatched to any gene: 5. Germline lookup yields CDR1 MNHNS and CDR2 SASEGT. This chain's CDR3 is CASSSGLAVTYEQYF. CDR3 DNA sequence: TGTGCCAGCAGTTCGGGACTAGCGGTGACCTACGAGCAGTACTTC.

The J gene is TRBJ2-7, the V gene TRBV28; 10 nucleotides agree with TRBD1. The trim removed 7 bases at V and 5 bases at J, leaving 8 bases unmatched. Per the germline V gene, CDR1 is MDHEN and CDR2 is SYDVKM. This CDR3 is 14 amino acids long. CDR3 amino acids: CASIGTGVSHEQYF. The CDR3 DNA follows: TGTGCCAGCATCGGGACAGGGGTTTCCCACGAGCAGTACTTC.

This clone was detected only a few times. The chain employs TRBV19 and TRBJ2-7, with 10 nucleotides matching TRBD2. Trimming cost V 5 bases and J 5 bases; bases outside gene matches: 6. Per germline, CDR1 LNHDA and CDR2 SQIVND (reference sequence). The CDR3 has 14 residues. DNA for the CDR3: TGTGCCAGTAGTGTTAGCGGGGGGAGGAACGAGCAGTACTTC. Its protein is CASSVSGGRNEQYF.

The J gene is TRBJ1-4, the V gene TRBV29-1; D possibly corresponds to TRBD1 (5 bases). This CDR3 comprises 14 residues. In germline, CDR1 is SQVTM, CDR2 ANQGSEA. Trimming left V 3 bases short and J 4 bases short, with 12 bases between. The CDR3 here is CSVEDQGYNEKLFF. In nucleotides, the CDR3 is TGCAGCGTTGAGGATCAGGGTTATAATGAAAAACTGTTTTTT.